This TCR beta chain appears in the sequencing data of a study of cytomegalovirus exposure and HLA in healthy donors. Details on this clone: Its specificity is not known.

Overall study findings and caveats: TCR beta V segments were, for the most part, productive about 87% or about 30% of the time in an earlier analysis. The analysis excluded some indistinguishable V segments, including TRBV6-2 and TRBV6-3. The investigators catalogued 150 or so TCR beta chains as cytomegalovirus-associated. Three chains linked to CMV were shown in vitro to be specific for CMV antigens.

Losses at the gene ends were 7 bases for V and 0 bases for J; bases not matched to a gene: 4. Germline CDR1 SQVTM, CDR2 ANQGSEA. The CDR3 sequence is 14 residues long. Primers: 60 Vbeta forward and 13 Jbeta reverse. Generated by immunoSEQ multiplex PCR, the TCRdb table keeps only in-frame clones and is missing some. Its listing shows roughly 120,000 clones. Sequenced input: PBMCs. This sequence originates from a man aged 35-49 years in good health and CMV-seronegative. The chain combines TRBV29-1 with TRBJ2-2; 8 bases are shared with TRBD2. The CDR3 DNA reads TGCAGCGCACCGGGACTAGCGAACACCGGGGAGCTGTTTTTT. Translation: CSAPGLANTGELFF.